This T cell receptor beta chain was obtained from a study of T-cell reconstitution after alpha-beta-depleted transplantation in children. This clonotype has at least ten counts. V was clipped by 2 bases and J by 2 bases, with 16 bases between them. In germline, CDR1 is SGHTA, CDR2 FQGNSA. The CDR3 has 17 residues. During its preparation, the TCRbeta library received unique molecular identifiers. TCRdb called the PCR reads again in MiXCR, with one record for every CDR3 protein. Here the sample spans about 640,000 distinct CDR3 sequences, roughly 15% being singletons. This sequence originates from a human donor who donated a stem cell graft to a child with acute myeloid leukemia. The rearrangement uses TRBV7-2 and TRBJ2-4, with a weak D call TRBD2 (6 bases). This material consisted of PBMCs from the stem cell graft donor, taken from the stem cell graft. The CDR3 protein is CASSLFAGTLSKNIQYF. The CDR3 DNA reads TGTGCCAGCAGCTTATTCGCGGGGACTCTGTCCAAAAACATTCAGTACTTC.